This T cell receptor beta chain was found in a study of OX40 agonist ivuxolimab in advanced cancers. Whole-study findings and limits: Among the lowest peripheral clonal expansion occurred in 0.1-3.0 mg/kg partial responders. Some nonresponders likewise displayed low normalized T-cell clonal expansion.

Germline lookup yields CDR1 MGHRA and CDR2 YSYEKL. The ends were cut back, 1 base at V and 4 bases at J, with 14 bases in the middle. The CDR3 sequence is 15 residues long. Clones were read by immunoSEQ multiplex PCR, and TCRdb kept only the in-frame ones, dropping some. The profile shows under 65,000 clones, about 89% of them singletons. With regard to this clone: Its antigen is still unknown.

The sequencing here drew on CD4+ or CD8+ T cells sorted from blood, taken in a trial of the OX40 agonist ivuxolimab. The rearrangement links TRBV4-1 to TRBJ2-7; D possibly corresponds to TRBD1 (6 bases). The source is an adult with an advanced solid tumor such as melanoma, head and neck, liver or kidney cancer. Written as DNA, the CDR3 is TGCGCCAGCAGCCAAGGAGCAGGGGATCGTTACGAGCAGTACTTC. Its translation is CASSQGAGDRYEQYF.